The 13 T cell receptor beta chains given below trace back to one sample, sequenced in a study of T cell changes during pregnancy in multiple sclerosis. Only in-frame clones appear in the TCRdb table, and some are missing; sequencing was by immunoSEQ multiplex PCR. The sample includes about 51,000 clones, 94% of them seen just once. The sequenced sample was CD4+ T cells from peripheral blood mononuclear cells, obtained in the second trimester of pregnancy. Source of these receptors: a female donor with multiple sclerosis, enrolled in a pregnancy study.

For the CDR3, the DNA is TGCGCCAGCAGCCAAGACAGCGTTAACACTGAAGCTTTCTTT. Amino acid sequence: CASSQDSVNTEAFF. The chain joins TRBV4-3 to TRBJ1-1; D unresolved. With 0 bases removed from V and 2 bases from J, the gap between germline ends came to 7 bases. Germline CDR1 LGHNA, CDR2 YSLEER. This CDR3 has 14 amino acids.

J is TRBJ1-1 and V is TRBV2; a weak D match, TRBD1 (6 bases). CDR3 size: 13 residues. Trimming cost V 5 bases and J 2 bases, with 9 bases left between them. Germline V gene data show CDR1 as SNHLY and CDR2 as FYNNEI. The DNA for the CDR3 is TGTGCCAGCAGTCTACAGGGTAACACTGAAGCTTTCTTT. Translated: CASSLQGNTEAFF.

The chain combines TRBV4-3 with TRBJ1-2; D remains unclear. The V gene lost 1 base and the J gene lost 6 bases, with 9 bases spanning the gap. From germline, CDR1 is LGHNA and CDR2 YSLEER. The CDR3 consists of 13 residues. The CDR3 protein is CASSQGSGDGYTF. CDR3 sequence (DNA): TGCGCCAGCAGCCAAGGATCCGGGGATGGCTACACCTTC.

In nucleotides, the CDR3 is TGTGCCAGCAGCTTATGGCGGGGAAATGAGCAGTTCTTC. It codes for CASSLWRGNEQFF. The rearrangement joins TRBV7-3 to TRBJ2-1; weak D call: TRBD2 (6 bases). Looked up from germline, CDR1 is SGHTA and CDR2 is FQGTGA. Trimming stripped 2 bases from V and 7 bases from J, with 9 bases between. The CDR3 runs 13 residues.

The rearrangement links TRBV7-2 to TRBJ2-3, with TRBD2 identical over 10 bases. The J segment lost 0 bases and the V segment lost 4 bases, leaving 4 bases of the junction unmatched. Germline V gene data show CDR1 as SGHTA and CDR2 as FQGNSA. This CDR3 comprises 16 residues. CDR3 residues: CASSSGTSVSTDTQYF. The DNA for the CDR3 is TGTGCCAGCAGCTCCGGGACTAGCGTTAGCACAGATACGCAGTATTTT.

The chain recombines TRBV5-8 with TRBJ1-2, with 8 nucleotides matching TRBD1. CDR3 size: 15 residues. Germline assignment: CDR1 SGHTS and CDR2 YDEGEE. With V trimmed by 4 bases and J by 4 bases, 9 bases remained unmatched. The CDR3 loop reads CASSRGTGAVYGYTF. CDR3 DNA sequence: TGTGCCAGCAGCCGGGGGACAGGTGCGGTCTATGGCTACACCTTC. Full variable domain (missing parts from reference TRBV5-8 and TRBJ1-2): EAGVTQSPTHLIKTRGQQATLRCSPISGHTSVYWYQQALGLGLQFLLWYDEGEERNRGNFPPRFSGRQFPNYSSELNVNALELEDSALYLCASSRGTGAVYGYTFGSGTRLTVV.

The V call is TRBV7-2, the J call TRBJ1-1; TRBD1 matches 9 bases. J gave up 6 bases and V 5 bases, and 4 bases lay outside the gene matches. Germline-derived CDR1 and CDR2 are SGHTA and FQGNSA. This CDR3 spans 13 amino acids. DNA for the CDR3: TGTGCCAGCAGCCCACGGACAGGGGCTGAAGCTTTCTTT. Protein: CASSPRTGAEAFF.

Remarks on this clone: Other DNA sequences in this specimen translate into the identical CDR3. The chain employs TRBV29-1 and TRBJ2-5; TRBD2 aligns across 11 bases. The CDR3 sequence is 14 residues long. Germline CDR1 SQVTM, CDR2 ANQGSEA. The CDR3 loop is CSVTSGGLQETQYF. The CDR3 coding sequence is TGCAGTGTCACTAGCGGGGGCCTCCAAGAGACCCAGTACTTC.

The chain has TRBV7-2 and TRBJ2-5; D perhaps matches TRBD1 (6 bases). The CDR3 contains 16 residues. CDR1 and CDR2 (germline): SGHTA, FQGNSA. With 0 bases removed from V and 1 base from J, the gap between germline ends came to 12 bases. CDR3 in amino acids: CASSLARDRSQETQYF. The CDR3 bases are TGTGCCAGCAGCTTAGCGAGAGACAGGAGCCAAGAGACCCAGTACTTC. The whole variable domain, filled in from reference TRBV7-2 and TRBJ2-5, reads GAGVSQSPSNKVTEKGKDVELRCDPISGHTALYWYRQSLGQGLEFLIYFQGNSAPDKSGLPSDRFSAERTGGSVSTLTIQRTQQEDSAVYLCASSLARDRSQETQYFGPGTRLLVL.

The chain has TRBV18 and TRBJ1-4; tentative D call: TRBD1 (5 bases). Germline V gives CDR1 KGHSH, CDR2 LQKENI. The V end lost 2 bases, the J end lost 5 bases, and 12 bases lay between the germline ends. The CDR3 runs 15 residues. The CDR3 spells CASSPLDRFNEKLFF. The CDR3 region has the DNA TGTGCCAGCTCACCATTAGACAGATTCAATGAAAAACTGTTTTTT.

The genes are TRBV9 and TRBJ2-1; TRBD2 matches at 10 bases. Germline V CDR1 and CDR2: SGDLS, YYNGEE. The CDR3 is 19 residues long. V lost 0 bases to trimming and J lost 6 bases; unmatched junction nucleotides: 15. DNA of the CDR3: TGTGCCAGCAGCGTAGCCCTCAGCGGGGGGGCCCTTCAACGCAATGAGCAGTTCTTC. The encoded protein is CASSVALSGGALQRNEQFF.

The V and J genes are TRBV11-2 and TRBJ1-5; D unclear. CDR1 is SGHAT and CDR2 is FQNNGV in the germline V gene. CDR3 length: 14 amino acids. V was pared by 5 bases and J by 9 bases, with 17 bases between. CDR3 region: CASSLARSTGPQHF. CDR3 in DNA: TGTGCCAGCAGCCTCGCGCGGAGTACGGGGCCCCAGCATTTT.

This chain uses TRBV7-3 with TRBJ2-5; the match to TRBD2 covers 10 bases. V lost 4 bases and J lost 4; bases outside the gene matches: 6. Germline loops: CDR1 SGHTA, CDR2 FQGTGA. This CDR3 has 15 amino acids. CDR3 sequence: CASSSQLAGLETQYF. As DNA, the CDR3 is TGTGCCAGCAGCTCCCAACTAGCGGGGTTAGAGACCCAGTACTTC.